This TCR beta chain appears in the sequencing data of a study of glioma-infiltrating T cells. Trimming left V 3 bases short and J 0 bases short, with 9 bases between. The CDR3 totals 15 residues. Germline-derived CDR1 and CDR2 are SGHTA and FQGNSA. Amplification of TCR alpha and beta CDR3 regions from RNA used iRepertoire nested multiplex PCR. For one-step reverse transcription and amplification, 100-400 ng of tissue mRNA or PBMC total RNA was used. TCRdb fed the multiplex PCR reads into MiXCR, producing one record per CDR3 protein. The table shows approximately 110,000 distinct CDR3 sequences, with approximately 26% occurring only once. This clonotype was counted at least ten times.

The receptor's source is a human donor with low-grade glioma or glioblastoma, undergoing nonglioma brain surgery, or in good health (not recorded which). J is TRBJ1-5 and V is TRBV7-2; D ambiguous. Sequenced: glioma tissue, nonneoplastic brain tissue, or PBMCs (not recorded which). CDR3 DNA: TGTGCCAGCAGCTTCTCCAGTTATAGCAATCAGCCCCAGCATTTT. Protein product: CASSFSSYSNQPQHF.